The clone carrying this T cell receptor beta chain was detected ten times or more. Its matching antigen is unknown. These data belong to a study of T cells in Graves' hyperthyroidism and ophthalmopathy. For the study at large: At initial diagnosis, before any treatment had begun, peripheral blood was obtained. Study-level results: Clonotypes that were expanded in thyroid above 0.001 mostly appeared in blood too.

TCR beta CDR3 regions were amplified from RNA transcripts. During a first-round RT-PCR of the TCR CDR3, the HTBI primer set was used. TCRdb passed the multiplex PCR reads through MiXCR, listing each CDR3 protein once. Of some 570,000 distinct CDR3 sequences listed, 14% are singletons. Diagnostic assessment was based on clinical symptoms, serum thyroxine and TRAb, thyroid ultrasound and orbital computed tomography. Extraction of PBMCs used approximately 10 ml of fresh peripheral blood. The germline V gene has CDR1 MDHEN and CDR2 SYDVKM. CDR3 size: 15 residues. V was cut by 9 bases and J by 5 bases, with 22 bases left in between.

This TCR derives from a woman aged 18-29 years with Graves' ophthalmopathy. The sequenced material came from blood. This rearrangement joins TRBV28 to TRBJ2-5; possibly TRBD2 for D (6 bases). CDR3 region: CASLSLGGGPETQYF. The DNA of the CDR3 is TGTGCCAGTCTGTCCCTCGGGGGTGGGCCGGAGACCCAGTACTTC.